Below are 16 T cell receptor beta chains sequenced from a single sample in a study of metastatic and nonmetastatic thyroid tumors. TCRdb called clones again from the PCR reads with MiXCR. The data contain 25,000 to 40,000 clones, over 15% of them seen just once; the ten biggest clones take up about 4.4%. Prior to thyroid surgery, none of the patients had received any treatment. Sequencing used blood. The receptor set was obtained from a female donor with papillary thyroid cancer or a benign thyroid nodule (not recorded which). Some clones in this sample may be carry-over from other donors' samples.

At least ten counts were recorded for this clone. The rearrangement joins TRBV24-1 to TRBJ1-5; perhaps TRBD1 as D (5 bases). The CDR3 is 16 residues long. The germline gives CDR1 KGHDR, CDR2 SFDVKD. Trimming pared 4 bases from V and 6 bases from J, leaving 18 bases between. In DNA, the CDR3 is TGTGCCACCAGTGACGCTGGAGGGACGAAGGGTCAGCCCCAGCATTTT. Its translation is CATSDAGGTKGQPQHF.

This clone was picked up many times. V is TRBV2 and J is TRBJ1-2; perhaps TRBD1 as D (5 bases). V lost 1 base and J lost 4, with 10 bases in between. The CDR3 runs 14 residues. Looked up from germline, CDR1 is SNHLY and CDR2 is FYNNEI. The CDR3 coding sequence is TGTGCCAGCAGTGAAGGTCAGGGACTCTATGGCTACACCTTC. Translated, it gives CASSEGQGLYGYTF.

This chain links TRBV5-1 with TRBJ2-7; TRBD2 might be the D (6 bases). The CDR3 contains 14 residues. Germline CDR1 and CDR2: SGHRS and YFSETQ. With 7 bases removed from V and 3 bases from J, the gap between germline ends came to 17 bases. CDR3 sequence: CASRKGRAGYEQYF. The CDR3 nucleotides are TGCGCCAGCCGAAAGGGACGAGCGGGCTACGAGCAGTACTTC.

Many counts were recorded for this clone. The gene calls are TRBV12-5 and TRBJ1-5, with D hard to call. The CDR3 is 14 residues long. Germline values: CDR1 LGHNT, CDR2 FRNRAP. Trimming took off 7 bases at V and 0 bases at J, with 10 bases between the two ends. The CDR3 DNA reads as TGTGCTAGTGAGGAGTCACATAGCAATCAGCCCCAGCATTTT. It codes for CASEESHSNQPQHF.

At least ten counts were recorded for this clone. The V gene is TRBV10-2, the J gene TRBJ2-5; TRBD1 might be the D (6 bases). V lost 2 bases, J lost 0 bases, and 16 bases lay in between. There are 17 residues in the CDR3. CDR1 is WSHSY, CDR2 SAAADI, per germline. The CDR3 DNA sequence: TGCGCCAGCAGTGAGCCGACACAGGGTTTGTACCAAGAGACCCAGTACTTC. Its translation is CASSEPTQGLYQETQYF.

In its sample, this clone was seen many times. The chain's CDR3 is CSARDRVSTGELFF. CDR3 DNA sequence: TGCAGTGCCCGGGACAGGGTTAGCACCGGGGAGCTGTTTTTT. V usage is TRBV20-1 and J usage is TRBJ2-2; TRBD1 matches 9 bases. The length of the CDR3 is 14 residues. The germline V gene has CDR1 DFQATT and CDR2 SNEGSKA (reference sequence). Trimming at V came to 6 bases and at J to 4 bases, leaving 6 bases not matched to a gene.

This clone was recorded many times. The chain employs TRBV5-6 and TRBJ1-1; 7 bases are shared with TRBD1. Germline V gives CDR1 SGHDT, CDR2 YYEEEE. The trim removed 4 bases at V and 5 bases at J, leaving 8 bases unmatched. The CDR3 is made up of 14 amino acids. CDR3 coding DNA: TGTGCCAGCAGCCTTCAACAGGGGAGGACTGAAGCTTTCTTT. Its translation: CASSLQQGRTEAFF.

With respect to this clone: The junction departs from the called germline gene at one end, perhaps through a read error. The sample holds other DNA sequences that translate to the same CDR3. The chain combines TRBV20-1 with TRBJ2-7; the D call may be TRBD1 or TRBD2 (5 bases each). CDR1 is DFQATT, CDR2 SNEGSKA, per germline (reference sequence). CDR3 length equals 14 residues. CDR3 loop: CSALRDLIVGEQYF. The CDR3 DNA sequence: TGCAGTGCGCTCCGGGACCTAATCGTGGGCGAGCAGTATTTC.

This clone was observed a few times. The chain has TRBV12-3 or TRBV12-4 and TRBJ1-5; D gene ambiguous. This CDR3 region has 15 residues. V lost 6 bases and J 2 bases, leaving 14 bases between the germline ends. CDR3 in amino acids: CASSCGVRGNQPQHF. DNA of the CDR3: TGTGCCAGCAGCTGTGGGGTGAGAGGCAATCAGCCCCAGCATTTT.

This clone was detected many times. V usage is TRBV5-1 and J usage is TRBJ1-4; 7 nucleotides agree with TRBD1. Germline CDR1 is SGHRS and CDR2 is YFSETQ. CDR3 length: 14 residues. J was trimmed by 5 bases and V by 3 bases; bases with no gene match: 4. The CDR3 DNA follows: TGCGCCAGCAGCTGGACAGGCTCGAATGAAAAACTGTTTTTT. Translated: CASSWTGSNEKLFF.

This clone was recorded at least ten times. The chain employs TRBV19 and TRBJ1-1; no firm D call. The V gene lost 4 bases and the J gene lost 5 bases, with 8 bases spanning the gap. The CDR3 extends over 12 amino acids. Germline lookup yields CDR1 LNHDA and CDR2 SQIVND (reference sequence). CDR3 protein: CASSTWETEAFF. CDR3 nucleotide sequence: TGTGCCAGTAGTACGTGGGAAACTGAAGCTTTCTTT.

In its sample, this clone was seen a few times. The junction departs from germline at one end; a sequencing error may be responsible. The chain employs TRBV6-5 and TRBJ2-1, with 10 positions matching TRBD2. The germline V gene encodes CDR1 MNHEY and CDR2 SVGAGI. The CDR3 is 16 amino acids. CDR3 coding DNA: TGTGCCAGCAGTTTAAGACTAGCGGGTGGGCAAAATGATCAGTTCTTC. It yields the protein CASSLRLAGGQNDQFF.

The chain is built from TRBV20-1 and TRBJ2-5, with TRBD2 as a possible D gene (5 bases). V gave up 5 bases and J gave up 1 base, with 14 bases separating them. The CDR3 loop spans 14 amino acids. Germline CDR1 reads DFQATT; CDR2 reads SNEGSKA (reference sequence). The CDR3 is CSALIREPQETQYF. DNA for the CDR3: TGCAGTGCTCTTATCCGGGAACCCCAAGAGACCCAGTACTTC.

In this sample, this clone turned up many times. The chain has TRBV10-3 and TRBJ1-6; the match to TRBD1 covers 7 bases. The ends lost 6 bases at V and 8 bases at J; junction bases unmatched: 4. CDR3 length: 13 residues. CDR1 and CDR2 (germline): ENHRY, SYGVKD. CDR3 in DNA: TGTGCCATCAGGGGACAGTTAGATTCACCCCTCCACTTT. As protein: CAIRGQLDSPLHF.

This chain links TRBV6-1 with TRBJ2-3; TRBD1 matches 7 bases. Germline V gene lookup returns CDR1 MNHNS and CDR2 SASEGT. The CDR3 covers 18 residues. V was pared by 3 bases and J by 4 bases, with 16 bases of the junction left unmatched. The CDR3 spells CASSESQRTGTAADTQYF. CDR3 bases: TGTGCCAGCAGTGAGTCCCAACGGACAGGCACAGCGGCAGATACGCAGTATTTT.

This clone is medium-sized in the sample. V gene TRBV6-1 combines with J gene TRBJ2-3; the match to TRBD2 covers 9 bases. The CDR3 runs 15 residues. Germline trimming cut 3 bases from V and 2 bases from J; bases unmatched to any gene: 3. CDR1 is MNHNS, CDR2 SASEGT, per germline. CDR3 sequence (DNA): TGTGCCAGCAGTGAGGCGGGGGGGAACACAGATACGCAGTATTTT. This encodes CASSEAGGNTDTQYF.